This TCR beta chain was captured by sequencing in a study of T cell responses to AZD1222 COVID-19 vaccine. Study details: Pooling was applied to second doses at about 4 or about 12 weeks.

Study-level findings and limits: Mapped onto spike, vaccine-associated CD4 TCRs spanned it and were dominant at 160-218 and 743-854. Elevations in Spike-specific TCR breadth and depth followed administration of two AZD1222 doses.

For this clone: Its target is unknown.

Sequencing used immunoSEQ multiplex PCR; TCRdb keeps in-frame clones, though not all of them. This table holds roughly 130,000 clones, 87% found once. After removal of 2 bases from V and 6 bases from J, the junction contained 7 bases not matched to a gene. The CDR3 is 16 residues long. Germline CDR1 is MNHNY and CDR2 is SVGAGI (reference sequence). This receptor was taken from an adult in good health. The sequencing here drew on peripheral blood, taken on day 0 of AZD1222 vaccination. The genes are TRBV6-6 and TRBJ2-2; 9 bases are a match to TRBD2. CDR3 nucleotides: TGTGCCAGCAGTTACAGCGGGGGGCCAGGGTCCGGGGAGCTGTTTTTT. Translation gives CASSYSGGPGSGELFF.